This TCR beta chain was sequenced in a study of blood T cell repertoires in COVID-19. The CDR3 runs to 11 residues. V was pared by 4 bases and J by 5 bases, with 5 bases between. Authors' processing steps: How many nucleated cells were present was estimated from reference gene primer amplification. The data were produced by immunoSEQ multiplex PCR, yet TCRdb's version contains in-frame clones alone and is incomplete. Clone size and V and J calls were adopted from that table, with D and trimming inferred from the DNA. The sample carries some 95,000 clones, about 78% recorded once. Regarding this clone: Other DNA sequences in the same sample also yield this CDR3.

The sequenced material came from peripheral blood. The gene calls are TRBV12-3 or TRBV12-4 and TRBJ1-2; D uncertain. The sequence derives from a man in his forties or fifties who had recovered from COVID-19. The CDR3 DNA follows: TGTGCCAGCAGTTCGGGGTATGGCTACACCTTC. Its protein product is CASSSGYGYTF.